The present T cell receptor beta chain was sequenced within a study of blood T cells in healthy people across ages. The study, taken as a whole, reports: Unsorted PBMCs blocked a conclusive comparison of naive and antigen-experienced cells.

Sample-barcoded 5' priming and a J-beta primer mix drove a second PCR of roughly 7 to 11 cycles. TCRdb recomputed calls from the 5' RACE reads with MiXCR, one row per CDR3 protein. Here the sample spans 1.6 million or so distinct CDR3 sequences, about 35% being singletons. The CDR3 consists of 15 residues. The junction had 7 bases not matched to a gene; V was cut back by 7 bases and J by 3 bases. Looked up from germline, CDR1 is LGHDT and CDR2 is YNNKEL (reference sequence). Concerning this clonotype: The antigen is not known.

The rearrangement uses TRBV3-1 and TRBJ2-5; 11 nucleotides agree with TRBD2. Source material: blood. The TCR originated in a woman younger than 45 in good health. Here the CDR3 reads CASKRLAGGEETQYF. The DNA for the CDR3 is TGTGCCAGCAAAAGGCTAGCGGGGGGCGAAGAGACCCAGTACTTC.